The next 8 T cell receptor delta chains were all read from a single sample in a study of Vδ1+ human thymocytes (dated by TCRdb to 2016 to 2019). Findings and caveats that apply to the study as a whole: In contrast to oligoclonal peripheral blood repertoires, thymic TRG and TRD repertoires appeared to be highly polyclonal with Gaussian CDR3 length distributions.

Sequencing used an Illumina MiSeq. RNA extraction was carried out with the RNeasy mini kit, and reverse transcription was then done using Superscript III. Multiplex PCR was used to generate CDR3 amplicons, with pooled V-gene forward primers and a constant-region reverse primer carrying Illumina adaptor overhangs. For TCRdb, the public reads were processed anew by CATT, and duplicate DNA sequences were folded into one row. The sample records roughly 76,000 delta-chain clones, approximately 34% of which are singletons. In total, the top ten clones hold about 0.24% of the sample. No antigen has been identified for these receptors. The sample was Vdelta1+ gamma-delta thymocytes from the thymus. The cell subset or site label corresponds to: FACS-sorted CD3+ TCRalphabeta- TCRVdelta1+ TCRVdelta2- thymocytes. The receptors stem from a boy in the first two years of life who had congenital heart surgery.

This clone came up a few times. The chain combines TRDV1 with TRDJ1, with TRDD3 identical over 10 bases. Looked up from germline, CDR1 is TSWWSYY and CDR2 is QGS. CDR3 length: 19 residues. The junction had 13 bases not matched to a gene; V was cut back by 1 base and J by 2 bases. In DNA, the CDR3 is TGTGCTCTTGGGGAACGTGGCCGGACTGGGGGATTCGGAACCGATAAACTCATCTTT. Encoded protein: CALGERGRTGGFGTDKLIF.

The chain employs TRDV1 and TRDJ1; 10 bases align to TRDD3. V shed 5 bases and J 7 bases; nucleotides not matched to a gene: 19. Germline CDR1 is TSWWSYY and CDR2 is QGS. This CDR3 comprises 18 residues. CDR3 DNA sequence: TGTGCTCTTGGGAATCCTGGCTTCTTCCGGGGGATACGGGGTAAACTCATCTTT. Its protein product is CALGNPGFFRGIRGKLIF.

This clone was counted a few times. This sequence joins TRDV1 and TRDJ1; D is undetermined. With 1 base removed from V and 1 base from J, the gap between germline ends came to 13 bases. The CDR3 is made up of 16 amino acids. From germline, CDR1 is TSWWSYY and CDR2 QGS. CDR3 amino acids: CALGEPSPSSTDKLIF. DNA for the CDR3: TGTGCTCTTGGGGAACCTTCTCCCTCCTCCACCGATAAACTCATCTTT.

Only a few counts were recorded for this clone. The chain links TRDV1 to TRDJ1; the match to TRDD3 covers 8 bases. The germline gives CDR1 TSWWSYY, CDR2 QGS. V lost 2 bases, J lost 1 base, and 12 bases stayed unmatched. The CDR3 is made up of 18 amino acids. CDR3 in DNA: TGTGCTCTTGGGGAAGTCCCCTACCCCGGGGATACCACCGATAAACTCATCTTT. This sequence encodes CALGEVPYPGDTTDKLIF.

This clone turned up a few times. The genes are TRDV1 and TRDJ1; 10 nucleotides match TRDD3. CDR1 is TSWWSYY, CDR2 QGS, per germline. Trimming took 1 base from V and 1 from J; bases not matched to a gene: 6. The CDR3 has 17 amino acids. This CDR3 reads CALGEHRGIRPTDKLIF. The CDR3 coding sequence is TGTGCTCTTGGGGAACACAGGGGGATACGCCCCACCGATAAACTCATCTTT.

Turning to this clone: One junction end disagrees with the germline gene, perhaps due to a read error. The same CDR3 also results from other DNA sequences found in this sample. V gene TRDV2 combines with J gene TRDJ1; 10 nucleotides match TRDD3. CDR1 and CDR2 from the germline V gene are GEAIGNYY and EKD. This CDR3 region has 15 residues. The CDR3: CACDSSGGYVDKLIF. CDR3 DNA: TGTGCCTGTGACTCCTCTGGGGGATATGTCGATAAGCTCATCTTT.

A few counts support this clone. The V gene is TRDV1, the J gene TRDJ1; TRDD3 is a possible D gene (5 bases). The CDR3 is 17 residues long. The V end was cut by 6 bases, the J end by 7 bases, with 27 bases between. CDR1 is TSWWSYY and CDR2 is QGS in the germline V gene. The CDR3 region has the DNA TGTGCTCTTGGTGAATATAGAGGGATCCGCAAGGTGGCTAAACTCATCTTT. Translating gives CALGEYRGIRKVAKLIF.

The rearrangement uses TRDV1 and TRDJ1, with D uncertain. The CDR3 has 20 residues. The V gene's germline CDR1 is TSWWSYY and CDR2 QGS. V was clipped by 2 bases and J by 1 base, with 26 bases between them. The CDR3 loop reads CALGEYLVDGTPGPTDKLIF. The CDR3 DNA is TGTGCTCTTGGGGAATATCTAGTTGACGGGACCCCAGGCCCCACCGATAAACTCATCTTT.